These 10 T cell receptor beta chains share one sample of origin, sequenced in a study of blood T cells in healthy people across ages. Through a sample-barcoded 5' primer and a J-beta primer mix, a second PCR was run for roughly 7 to 12 cycles. TCRdb re-called the 5' RACE reads through MiXCR, storing one row per CDR3 protein. The profile shows around 1.1 million distinct CDR3 sequences, 35% to 45% of them singletons. Sequences were obtained from blood. The receptor source for this set is a man between 18 and 29 years old in good health.

This clonotype has a handful of counts. This chain connects TRBV20-1 to TRBJ2-1, with D possibly being TRBD1 (5 bases). The germline CDR1 and CDR2 sequences are DFQATT and SNEGSKA (reference sequence). V lost 4 bases to trimming and J lost 10 bases, with 14 bases between them. This CDR3 contains 12 residues. For the CDR3, the DNA is TGCAGTGCTATAGGGGTGGACATCGAGCAGTTCTTC. As protein: CSAIGVDIEQFF.

This chain's CDR3 is CASSLGTARFNEAFF. The DNA for the CDR3 is TGTGCCAGCAGCTTGGGGACGGCGAGATTCAATGAAGCTTTCTTT. J is TRBJ1-1 and V is TRBV5-6; no clear D. The CDR3 length is 15 residues. Germline-derived CDR1 and CDR2 are SGHDT and YYEEEE. V gave up 0 bases and J gave up 7 bases, with 16 bases separating them.

The chain carries TRBV6-5 and TRBJ2-2; a weak D match, TRBD1 (5 bases). CDR1 and CDR2 (germline): MNHEY, SVGAGI. Trimming shortened V by 6 bases and J by 1 base, and 12 bases separated the two germline ends. The CDR3 runs to 15 residues. CDR3 nucleotide sequence: TGTGCCAGCAGGAGAAAAGACAGGAACACCGGGGAGCTGTTTTTT. It encodes CASRRKDRNTGELFF.

The chain employs TRBV12-3 or TRBV12-4 and TRBJ1-4; no firm D call. The CDR3 runs to 15 residues. V was clipped by 1 base and J by 3 bases, with 9 bases between them. This chain's CDR3 is CASSLVSASNEKLFF. The DNA for the CDR3 is TGTGCCAGCAGTTTAGTCTCGGCCTCTAATGAAAAACTGTTTTTT.

The V gene is TRBV4-2, the J gene TRBJ1-3; D is uncertain. Germline assignment: CDR1 LGHNA and CDR2 YNFKEQ. CDR3 length: 13 residues. With 0 bases removed from V and 4 bases from J, the gap between germline ends came to 4 bases. The CDR3 DNA reads TGTGCCAGCAGCCAAGATGAGGGAAACACCATATATTTT. It is translated as CASSQDEGNTIYF.

This sequence joins TRBV21-1 and TRBJ1-2. TRBV21-1 is recorded as a pseudogene. The CDR3 has 14 residues. The CDR3 spells CADTYQYFNYGYTF. CDR3 nucleotide sequence: TGTGCCGACACCTACCAATATTTTAACTATGGCTACACCTTC.

The chain uses TRBV7-2 and TRBJ2-1, with TRBD1 matching 9 bases. CDR1 and CDR2 from the germline V gene are SGHTA and FQGNSA. The trim removed 0 bases at V and 5 bases at J, leaving 8 bases unmatched. CDR3 size: 17 residues. CDR3 sequence (DNA): TGTGCCAGCAGCTTAGCGCTAGGGACAGGGACCAACAATGAGCAGTTCTTC. As protein: CASSLALGTGTNNEQFF. The full variable domain, rest sourced from reference TRBV7-2 and TRBJ2-1, is GAGVSQSPSNKVTEKGKDVELRCDPISGHTALYWYRQSLGQGLEFLIYFQGNSAPDKSGLPSDRFSAERTGGSVSTLTIQRTQQEDSAVYLCASSLALGTGTNNEQFFGPGTRLTVL.

The V gene is TRBV7-2, the J gene TRBJ2-1; D possibly corresponds to TRBD1 (6 bases). The ends were cut back, 4 bases at V and 6 bases at J, with 13 bases in the middle. CDR1 is SGHTA and CDR2 is FQGNSA in the germline V gene. This CDR3 contains 14 residues. CDR3 region: CASSSTTGINEQFF. The CDR3 nucleotides are TGTGCCAGCAGCTCAACGACAGGAATCAATGAGCAGTTCTTC. Drawing the rest from reference TRBV7-2 and TRBJ2-1, the complete variable domain is GAGVSQSPSNKVTEKGKDVELRCDPISGHTALYWYRQSLGQGLEFLIYFQGNSAPDKSGLPSDRFSAERTGGSVSTLTIQRTQQEDSAVYLCASSSTTGINEQFFGPGTRLTVL.

In this sample, this clonotype turned up many times. V and J are TRBV6-5 and TRBJ2-7, with 10 positions matching TRBD1. V shed 6 bases and J 1 base; nucleotides not matched to a gene: 6. From germline, CDR1 is MNHEY and CDR2 SVGAGI. There are 15 residues in the CDR3. CDR3: CASSYGDRGSYEQYF. CDR3 nucleotide sequence: TGTGCCAGCAGCTACGGGGACAGGGGTTCCTACGAGCAGTACTTC.

A few counts support this clonotype. This chain links TRBV27 with TRBJ1-2; TRBD1 is a possible D gene (5 bases). The CDR3 has 16 amino acids. The V gene's germline CDR1 is MNHEY and CDR2 SMNVEV (reference sequence). V was pared by 1 base and J by 7 bases, with 19 bases between. The CDR3 sequence: CASSLYGGGSIAGYTF. Written as DNA, the CDR3 is TGTGCCAGCAGTTTATATGGGGGAGGTAGTATCGCTGGCTACACCTTC.